The clone carrying this T cell receptor (beta chain) was seen many times. Its antigen is still unknown. These data are taken from a study of identical twins. General study findings and limits: Out-of-frame TCR alpha sharing in monozygotic twins exceeded recombination model predictions.

Each CDR3 protein is one row after TCRdb ran MiXCR on the 5' RACE reads. The sample records about 700,000 distinct CDR3 sequences, 5.5% to 7.5% being singletons. This CDR3 region has 16 residues. Germline lookup yields CDR1 DFQATT and CDR2 SNEGSKA (reference sequence). Unmatched junction bases numbered 10, after V lost 0 bases and J lost 6 bases. Material for sequencing was naive T cells sorted from blood. The receptor's source is a man aged 18 to 30 in good health. This chain links TRBV20-1 with TRBJ2-1; 8 positions match TRBD2. In DNA, the CDR3 is TGCAGTGCTAGAGATCGGAGCGGGAGTTACAGCAATGAGCAGTTCTTC. Protein sequence: CSARDRSGSYSNEQFF.